This entry lists 22 T cell receptor beta chains sequenced from one sample in a study of PD-1 blockade in classical Hodgkin lymphoma. Time point in this sample: cycle 4 day 1 (C4D1), after 6 weeks of nivolumab. Each patient's relapse followed autologous stem cell transplantation, and brentuximab vedotin exposure varied. Profiling relied on immunoSEQ multiplex PCR, and the TCRdb table lists in-frame clones only, not all of them. There are over 85,000 clones in the sample; approximately 90% occur only once, and 2.5% to 3.5% lies in the top ten. Sequencing was performed on peripheral blood mononuclear cells (PBMCs), taken before the fourth cycle of nivolumab. These receptors originate from a human donor with classical Hodgkin lymphoma.

The V and J genes are TRBV30 and TRBJ1-4, with a tentative D call TRBD1 (6 bases). This CDR3 has 12 amino acids. V lost 8 bases to trimming and J lost 8 bases, with 15 bases between them. Germline V CDR1 and CDR2: GTSNPN, SVGIG (reference sequence). In DNA form, the CDR3 reads TGTGCCGGTGAACAGGGAAGCGAAAAACTGTTTTTT. This sequence encodes CAGEQGSEKLFF.

The V gene is TRBV28, the J gene TRBJ2-1; 7 bases align to TRBD1. Germline lookup yields CDR1 MDHEN and CDR2 SYDVKM. After removal of 10 bases from V and 0 bases from J, the junction contained 12 bases not matched to a gene. The CDR3 is 16 amino acids. The chain's CDR3 is CATLPDRASSYNEQFF. The CDR3 coding sequence is TGTGCCACCCTGCCCGACAGGGCGAGCTCCTACAATGAGCAGTTCTTC.

V and J are TRBV27 and TRBJ2-1, with D perhaps being TRBD1 or TRBD2 (5 bases each). This CDR3 is built from 14 residues. CDR1 and CDR2 (germline): MNHEY, SMNVEV (reference sequence). Trimming shortened V by 3 bases and J by 8 bases, and 14 bases separated the two germline ends. The CDR3 region is CASSLGQTEDEQFF. In nucleotides, the CDR3 is TGTGCCAGCAGTTTGGGGCAGACGGAGGATGAGCAGTTCTTC.

The rearrangement links TRBV27 to TRBJ2-3, with D perhaps TRBD2 (5 bases). CDR3 length equals 14 residues. Germline-derived CDR1 and CDR2 are MNHEY and SMNVEV (reference sequence). The ends were cut back, 3 bases at V and 1 base at J, with 8 bases in the middle. The CDR3 reads CASSFEGRTDTQYF. The DNA of the CDR3 is TGTGCCAGCAGTTTCGAGGGTCGCACAGATACGCAGTATTTT.

The J gene is TRBJ1-2, the V gene TRBV10-3; 7 positions match TRBD1. CDR1 ENHRY and CDR2 SYGVKD come from the germline V gene. The V gene end was trimmed by 2 bases and the J gene end by 14 bases; junction bases not matched to a gene: 5. CDR3 length equals 11 residues. In DNA form, the CDR3 reads TGTGCCATCAGTGAGGGACAGGTGGTGACCTTC. Protein sequence: CAISEGQVVTF.

This clone has only one observation. This sequence joins TRBV6-1 and TRBJ1-5; TRBD1 agrees at 9 bases. V lost 6 bases and J lost 6; bases outside the gene matches: 6. CDR3 size: 14 residues. CDR1 and CDR2 from the germline V gene are MNHNS and SASEGT. The CDR3 is CASRFGQGRQPQHF. Written as DNA, the CDR3 is TGTGCCAGCAGGTTTGGACAGGGGCGTCAGCCCCAGCATTTT.

The V and J genes are TRBV6-5 and TRBJ1-2, with 7 bases fitting TRBD1. Germline CDR1 MNHEY, CDR2 SVGAGI. V shed 9 bases, J shed 6 bases, and the junction held 7 bases outside the gene matches. CDR3 size: 12 residues. The CDR3: CASNRGVHGYTF. The CDR3, as DNA: TGTGCCAGTAACAGGGGTGTCCATGGCTACACCTTC.

The chain recombines TRBV9 with TRBJ1-2, with a possible D match to TRBD1 (6 bases). The germline V gene encodes CDR1 SGDLS and CDR2 YYNGEE. The germline V and J ends were trimmed by 0 bases and 10 bases, with 16 bases remaining between them. This CDR3 has 14 amino acids. The CDR3 protein is CASSVERGGMAYTF. CDR3 DNA sequence: TGTGCCAGCAGCGTAGAGAGGGGGGGTATGGCCTACACCTTC.

The genes are TRBV7-2 and TRBJ1-3; D unresolved. The V and J ends lost 1 base and 5 bases respectively, with 0 bases between them. This CDR3 has 11 amino acids. CDR1 is SGHTA, CDR2 FQGNSA, per germline. CDR3 in amino acids: CASSLGNTIYF. CDR3 coding DNA: TGTGCCAGCAGCTTAGGAAACACCATATATTTT.

V gene TRBV4-3 combines with J gene TRBJ2-7, with TRBD2 matching over 8 bases. The V gene end was trimmed by 4 bases and the J gene end by 2 bases; junction bases not matched to a gene: 7. The germline V gene encodes CDR1 LGHNA and CDR2 YSLEER. There are 15 residues in the CDR3. Here the CDR3 reads CASSPTRGGAYEQYF. As DNA, the CDR3 is TGCGCCAGCAGCCCGACCCGGGGGGGGGCCTACGAGCAGTACTTC.

The rearrangement joins TRBV30 to TRBJ1-5, with a weak D call TRBD1 (6 bases). This CDR3 contains 16 residues. Germline V gives CDR1 GTSNPN, CDR2 SVGIG (reference sequence). The germline V and J ends were trimmed by 2 bases and 6 bases, with 20 bases remaining between them. This CDR3 is CAWSTPEGGGSQPQHF. The CDR3 DNA follows: TGTGCCTGGAGTACCCCCGAGGGGGGGGGTAGTCAGCCCCAGCATTTT.

This rearrangement joins TRBV6-6 to TRBJ1-6, with 7 bases identical to TRBD1. The V segment lost 5 bases and the J segment 7 bases; nucleotides outside the gene matches: 8. Germline assignment: CDR1 MNHNY and CDR2 SVGAGI (reference sequence). This CDR3 region has 15 residues. The CDR3 sequence is CASSRSQGWNSPLHF. The CDR3 DNA reads as TGTGCCAGCAGTCGATCACAGGGGTGGAATTCACCCCTCCACTTT.

This chain connects TRBV30 to TRBJ2-7, with TRBD1 matching 8 bases. Trimming cost V 0 bases and J 6 bases; bases outside gene matches: 7. Looked up from germline, CDR1 is GTSNPN and CDR2 is SVGIG (reference sequence). The CDR3 has 14 residues. This chain's CDR3 is CAWSVRRRGLEQYF. CDR3 in DNA: TGTGCCTGGAGTGTACGGCGCAGGGGGCTCGAGCAGTACTTC.

V and J are TRBV7-9 and TRBJ2-4; D remains unclear. The CDR3 runs to 14 residues. Germline CDR1 reads SEHNR; CDR2 reads FQNEAQ (reference sequence). Trimming took off 6 bases at V and 0 bases at J, with 9 bases between the two ends. CDR3: CASSYNLAKNIQYF. CDR3 sequence (DNA): TGTGCCAGCAGTTACAACTTAGCCAAAAACATTCAGTACTTC.

The chain couples TRBV4-2 to TRBJ1-2; 8 bases align to TRBD1. The germline CDR1 and CDR2 sequences are LGHNA and YNFKEQ. The CDR3 has 14 amino acids. J gave up 7 bases and V 5 bases, and 9 bases lay outside the gene matches. The DNA of the CDR3 is TGTGCCAGCAGCATCCCGGGACAGGATGGTGGCTACACCTTC. Its protein is CASSIPGQDGGYTF.

The chain uses TRBV11-2 and TRBJ2-5, with a weak D call TRBD1 (6 bases). This CDR3 has 13 residues. Trimming cost V 5 bases and J 2 bases, with 9 bases left between them. Germline V gene data show CDR1 as SGHAT and CDR2 as FQNNGV. The CDR3 coding sequence is TGTGCCAGCAGCCTACAGGGTCAAGAGACCCAGTACTTC. Protein sequence: CASSLQGQETQYF.

The chain links TRBV28 to TRBJ2-7; 7 bases agree with TRBD1. CDR1 is MDHEN, CDR2 SYDVKM, per germline. This CDR3 spans 13 amino acids. With 11 bases clipped from V and 1 base from J, the junction kept 8 bases outside the gene matches. The CDR3 loop reads CAGAQDRSYEQYF. The CDR3, as DNA: TGTGCCGGCGCGCAGGACAGGTCCTACGAGCAGTACTTC.

The chain has TRBV19 and TRBJ1-1; TRBD1 matches at 8 bases. The V gene's germline CDR1 is LNHDA and CDR2 SQIVND (reference sequence). The V segment lost 6 bases and the J segment 2 bases; nucleotides outside the gene matches: 2. The CDR3 has 13 amino acids. The CDR3 DNA reads as TGTGCCAGTAGGGACAGGGAAAACACTGAAGCTTTCTTT. It yields the protein CASRDRENTEAFF.

This sequence joins TRBV6-5 and TRBJ1-5; D gene uncertain. V lost 0 bases to trimming and J lost 3 bases, with 3 bases between them. CDR3 length equals 13 residues. Germline CDR1 and CDR2: MNHEY and SVGAGI. The CDR3: CASSYSDNQPQHF. DNA for the CDR3: TGTGCCAGCAGTTACTCCGACAATCAGCCCCAGCATTTT.

The chain employs TRBV18 and TRBJ1-1; 11 positions match TRBD1. The CDR3 is 15 amino acids. Unmatched junction bases numbered 9, after V lost 5 bases and J lost 7 bases. Germline loops: CDR1 KGHSH, CDR2 LQKENI. The CDR3 DNA sequence: TGTGCCAGCTCAATCTCCGGGACAGGGGGGTTTGAAGCTTTCTTT. It specifies CASSISGTGGFEAFF.

The chain has TRBV9 and TRBJ2-1; 14 bases are shared with TRBD2. Per germline, CDR1 SGDLS and CDR2 YYNGEE. Germline trimming cut 4 bases from V and 7 bases from J; bases unmatched to any gene: 10. The CDR3 is 17 residues long. CDR3 in DNA: TGTGCCAGCAGCTTCTACCCGGGACTAGCGGGGGTAAATGAGCAGTTCTTC. Its protein product is CASSFYPGLAGVNEQFF.

This chain uses TRBV6-5 with TRBJ2-3, with 7 positions matching TRBD2. Per germline, CDR1 MNHEY and CDR2 SVGAGI. V shed 6 bases, J shed 4 bases, and the junction held 7 bases outside the gene matches. The CDR3 totals 14 residues. In DNA, the CDR3 is TGTGCCAGCAGGGGGGAGGGTGCGGCAGATACGCAGTATTTT. Residues: CASRGEGAADTQYF.